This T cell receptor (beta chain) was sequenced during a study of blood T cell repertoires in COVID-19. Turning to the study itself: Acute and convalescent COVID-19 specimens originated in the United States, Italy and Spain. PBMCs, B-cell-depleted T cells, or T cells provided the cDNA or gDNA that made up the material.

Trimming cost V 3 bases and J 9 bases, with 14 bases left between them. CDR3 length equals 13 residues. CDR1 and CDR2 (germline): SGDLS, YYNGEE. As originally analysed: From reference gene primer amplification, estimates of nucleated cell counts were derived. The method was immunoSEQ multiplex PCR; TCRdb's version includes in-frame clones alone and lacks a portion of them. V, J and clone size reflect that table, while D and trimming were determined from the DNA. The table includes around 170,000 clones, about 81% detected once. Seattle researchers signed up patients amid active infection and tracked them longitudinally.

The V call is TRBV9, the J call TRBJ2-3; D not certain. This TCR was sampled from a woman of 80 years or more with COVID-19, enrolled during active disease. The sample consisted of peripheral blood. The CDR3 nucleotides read TGTGCCAGCAGCGACTCCGGTTCGTGGACGCAGTATTTT. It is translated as CASSDSGSWTQYF.